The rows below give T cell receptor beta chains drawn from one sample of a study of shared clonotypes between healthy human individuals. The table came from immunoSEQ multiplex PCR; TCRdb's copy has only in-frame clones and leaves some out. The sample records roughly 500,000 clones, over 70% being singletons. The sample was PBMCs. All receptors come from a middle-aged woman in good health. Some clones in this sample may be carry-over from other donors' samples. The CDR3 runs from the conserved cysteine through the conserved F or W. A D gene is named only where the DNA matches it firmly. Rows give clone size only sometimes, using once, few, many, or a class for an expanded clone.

CDR3 DNA: TGTGCCAGCAGCCCGAGCGACAGGGAATTGAACACTGAAGCTTTCTTT; CDR3 protein: CASSPSDRELNTEAFF; V gene: TRBV7-2; clone size: .; J gene: TRBJ1-1; D gene: TRBD1
CDR3 DNA: TGTGCCAGCAGTAACATCTACGAGCAGTACTTC; CDR3 protein: CASSNIYEQYF; V gene: TRBV28; clone size: .; J gene: TRBJ2-7; D gene: .
CDR3 DNA: TGTGCCAGCAGTGAGGACAGGGAGTCGAAACTGTTTTTT; CDR3 protein: CASSEDRESKLFF; V gene: TRBV6-1; clone size: .; J gene: TRBJ1-4; D gene: TRBD1
CDR3 DNA: TGCGCCAGCAGCCAAGTAATGGGGGAGGCCAGAAGCTTTGAAGCTTTCTTT; CDR3 protein: CASSQVMGEARSFEAFF; V gene: TRBV4-1; clone size: .; J gene: TRBJ1-1; D gene: .
CDR3 DNA: TGTGCCAGCAGCCGGACAGGGCTCGCCGGGGAGCTGTTTTTT; CDR3 protein: CASSRTGLAGELFF; V gene: TRBV7-2; clone size: .; J gene: TRBJ2-2; D gene: TRBD1
CDR3 DNA: TGTGCCAGCAGCCGTAAAGGACTAGCGTACGAGCAGTACTTC; CDR3 protein: CASSRKGLAYEQYF; V gene: TRBV5-4; clone size: once; J gene: TRBJ2-7; D gene: TRBD2
CDR3 DNA: TGCGCCAGCAGCTTGGCCGCTGGGACAGGGCAAGATACGCAGTATTTT; CDR3 protein: CASSLAAGTGQDTQYF; V gene: TRBV5-1; clone size: .; J gene: TRBJ2-3; D gene: TRBD1
CDR3 DNA: TGCGCCAGCAGGGCAGGGGGGAACACTGAAGCTTTCTTT; CDR3 protein: CASRAGGNTEAFF; V gene: TRBV10-1; clone size: once; J gene: TRBJ1-1; D gene: TRBD1
CDR3 DNA: TGTGCCAGCAGTTTATCCCCGACAGGGGGGGGCTACACCTTC; CDR3 protein: CASSLSPTGGGYTF; V gene: TRBV27; clone size: .; J gene: TRBJ1-2; D gene: TRBD1
CDR3 DNA: TGTGCCAGCAGATCGGGACCAATTGAGCAGTTCTTC; CDR3 protein: CASRSGPIEQFF; V gene: TRBV11-2; clone size: .; J gene: TRBJ2-1; D gene: .
CDR3 DNA: TGTGCCAGCAGTTCTCAGAGAGGACTAGCGGGAGCCAACACCGGGGAGCTGTTTTTT; CDR3 protein: CASSSQRGLAGANTGELFF; V gene: TRBV28; clone size: .; J gene: TRBJ2-2; D gene: TRBD2
CDR3 DNA: TGTGCCAGCAGCTTAGCCGGAACAGATAGCAATCAGCCCCAGCATTTT; CDR3 protein: CASSLAGTDSNQPQHF; V gene: TRBV11-3; clone size: .; J gene: TRBJ1-5; D gene: .
CDR3 DNA: TGCGCCAGCAGCTTGGGGACAGGGAGTGAAAAACTGTTTTTT; CDR3 protein: CASSLGTGSEKLFF; V gene: TRBV5-1; clone size: .; J gene: TRBJ1-4; D gene: TRBD1
CDR3 DNA: TGTGCCATCAGGACGGACAGGGAAAGCGTCGGGAACACTGAAGCTTTCTTT; CDR3 protein: CAIRTDRESVGNTEAFF; V gene: TRBV10-3; clone size: .; J gene: TRBJ1-1; D gene: TRBD1
CDR3 DNA: TGTGCCAGCACCTCAGCGGTTGGAACAGATACGCAGTATTTT; CDR3 protein: CASTSAVGTDTQYF; V gene: TRBV6-6; clone size: .; J gene: TRBJ2-3; D gene: .
CDR3 DNA: TGTGCCGTCCAGACAGGGGCGAGCTCTGGGGCCAACGTCCTGACTTTC; CDR3 protein: CAVQTGASSGANVLTF; V gene: TRBV25-1; clone size: .; J gene: TRBJ2-6; D gene: TRBD1
CDR3 DNA: TGCGCCAGCAGCCAAGATTTGGGACAGGGTTGGAATCAGCCCCAGCATTTT; CDR3 protein: CASSQDLGQGWNQPQHF; V gene: TRBV4-3; clone size: .; J gene: TRBJ1-5; D gene: TRBD1
CDR3 DNA: TGTGCCAGCAGCGTAGGCGAGGGTGGACTAGCCAAAAACATTCAGTACTTC; CDR3 protein: CASSVGEGGLAKNIQYF; V gene: TRBV9; clone size: few; J gene: TRBJ2-4; D gene: .
CDR3 DNA: TGTGCCACCCTGACAGGGATAAGCACAGATACGCAGTATTTT; CDR3 protein: CATLTGISTDTQYF; V gene: TRBV10-3; clone size: few; J gene: TRBJ2-3; D gene: TRBD1
CDR3 DNA: TGTGCCAGCAGGTACCGCCTCCGGAGTGAGCAGTACTTC; CDR3 protein: CASRYRLRSEQYF; V gene: TRBV13; clone size: .; J gene: TRBJ2-7; D gene: .
CDR3 DNA: TGCGCCAGCAGTGATTCCGGGACAGCTTATGGCTACACCTTC; CDR3 protein: CASSDSGTAYGYTF; V gene: TRBV10-1; clone size: once; J gene: TRBJ1-2; D gene: TRBD1
CDR3 DNA: TGTGCCACTAGTCTTCGCTACGAGCAGTACTTC; CDR3 protein: CATSLRYEQYF; V gene: TRBV6-5; clone size: .; J gene: TRBJ2-7; D gene: .
CDR3 DNA: TGCGCCAGCAGCTTGAGGGACCCTCGGGGGGAGACCCAGTACTTC; CDR3 protein: CASSLRDPRGETQYF; V gene: TRBV5-1; clone size: .; J gene: TRBJ2-5; D gene: .
CDR3 DNA: TGTGCCAGCAGCCAACCAACTGCCTATGGCTACACCTTC; CDR3 protein: CASSQPTAYGYTF; V gene: TRBV5-4; clone size: .; J gene: TRBJ1-2; D gene: .
CDR3 DNA: TGTGCCAGCAGCTTCGGACCCGGGCAGTACTTC; CDR3 protein: CASSFGPGQYF; V gene: TRBV11-2; clone size: .; J gene: TRBJ2-7; D gene: .
CDR3 DNA: TGTGCCAGCGGCGCCGGCCCTAACTATGGCTACACCTTC; CDR3 protein: CASGAGPNYGYTF; V gene: TRBV6-1; clone size: .; J gene: TRBJ1-2; D gene: .
CDR3 DNA: TGTGCCAGCAGTGAACTGGGGACTAGCGAAGAGACCCAGTACTTC; CDR3 protein: CASSELGTSEETQYF; V gene: TRBV6-1; clone size: .; J gene: TRBJ2-5; D gene: TRBD2
CDR3 DNA: TGTGCCAGCAGCCTACATGGGGCGGCATTATCTGAAAAACTGTTTTTT; CDR3 protein: CASSLHGAALSEKLFF; V gene: TRBV7-9; clone size: .; J gene: TRBJ1-4; D gene: .
CDR3 DNA: TGTGCCAGCAGCAAGGAACCAATATTGGAAGAGACCCAGTACTTC; CDR3 protein: CASSKEPILEETQYF; V gene: TRBV5-4; clone size: .; J gene: TRBJ2-5; D gene: .
CDR3 DNA: TGTGCCTGGGGGGATGAGCAGTTCTTC; CDR3 protein: CAWGDEQFF; V gene: TRBV30; clone size: .; J gene: TRBJ2-1; D gene: .
CDR3 DNA: TGTGCCAGCAGCACCGAGGGGGCGAGCACAGATACGCAGTATTTT; CDR3 protein: CASSTEGASTDTQYF; V gene: TRBV11-1; clone size: .; J gene: TRBJ2-3; D gene: TRBD1
CDR3 DNA: TGTGCCAGCAGCTTAGGGCGGGGGACGAACACTGAAGCTTTCTTT; CDR3 protein: CASSLGRGTNTEAFF; V gene: TRBV11-2; clone size: .; J gene: TRBJ1-1; D gene: .
CDR3 DNA: TGTGCCAGCAGTCTTCCCGTTCAGTATTTT; CDR3 protein: CASSLPVQYF; V gene: TRBV27; clone size: many; J gene: TRBJ2-3; D gene: .
CDR3 DNA: TGCGCCAGCAGCCAAGTGGGGGGTATAGCCAAAAACATTCAGTACTTC; CDR3 protein: CASSQVGGIAKNIQYF; V gene: TRBV4-1; clone size: .; J gene: TRBJ2-4; D gene: .
CDR3 DNA: TGTGCCAGCAGCCGACTAGCGGGACCCTACGAGCAGTACTTC; CDR3 protein: CASSRLAGPYEQYF; V gene: TRBV6-6; clone size: .; J gene: TRBJ2-7; D gene: TRBD2
CDR3 DNA: TGTGCCAGCAGATCCGGGACAGGGAACTACGAGCAGTACTTC; CDR3 protein: CASRSGTGNYEQYF; V gene: TRBV25-1; clone size: many; J gene: TRBJ2-7; D gene: TRBD1